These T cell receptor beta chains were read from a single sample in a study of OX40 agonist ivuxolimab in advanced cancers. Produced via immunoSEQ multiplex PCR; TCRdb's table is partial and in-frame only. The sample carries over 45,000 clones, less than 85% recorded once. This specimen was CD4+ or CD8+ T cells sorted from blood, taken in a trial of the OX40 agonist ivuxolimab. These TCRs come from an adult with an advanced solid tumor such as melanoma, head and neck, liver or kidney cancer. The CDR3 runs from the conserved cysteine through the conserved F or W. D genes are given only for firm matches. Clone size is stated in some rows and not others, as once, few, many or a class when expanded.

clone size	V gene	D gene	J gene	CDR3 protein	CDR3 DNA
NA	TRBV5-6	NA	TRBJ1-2	CASSWGGFEKTIFGYTF	TGTGCCAGCAGCTGGGGTGGGTTTGAAAAAACAATCTTTGGCTACACCTTC
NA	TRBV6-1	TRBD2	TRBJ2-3	CASSEALGGGANTQYF	TGTGCCAGCAGTGAAGCGCTGGGCGGGGGGGCGAATACGCAGTATTTT
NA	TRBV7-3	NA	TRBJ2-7	CASSPNHAIALYEQYF	TGTGCCAGCAGCCCCAACCACGCGATAGCCCTATACGAGCAGTACTTC
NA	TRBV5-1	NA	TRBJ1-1	CASSLAGLITEAFF	TGCGCCAGCAGCTTGGCAGGGTTGATCACTGAAGCTTTCTTT
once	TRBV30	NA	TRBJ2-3	CALGVGSDTQYF	TGTGCCCTCGGAGTGGGCTCAGATACGCAGTATTTT
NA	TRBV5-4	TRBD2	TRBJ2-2	CASSAGPTIAGGTGELFF	TGTGCCAGCAGCGCGGGACCAACTATAGCGGGCGGAACCGGGGAGCTGTTTTTT
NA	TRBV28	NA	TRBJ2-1	CASSPPRGSSYNEQFF	TGTGCCAGCAGTCCCCCCCGGGGCAGCTCCTACAATGAGCAGTTCTTC
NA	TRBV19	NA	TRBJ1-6	CASARQAYNSPLHF	TGTGCCAGCGCGCGGCAGGCCTATAATTCACCCCTCCACTTT
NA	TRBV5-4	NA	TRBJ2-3	CASSLVLATDTQYF	TGTGCCAGCAGCTTGGTGCTAGCCACAGATACGCAGTATTTT
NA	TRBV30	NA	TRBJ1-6	CAWSTGSGSPLHF	TGTGCCTGGAGTACAGGGAGTGGGTCACCCCTCCACTTT
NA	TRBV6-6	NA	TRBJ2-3	CASGWGTDTQYF	TGTGCCAGCGGGTGGGGCACAGATACGCAGTATTTT
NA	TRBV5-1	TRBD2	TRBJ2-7	CASSLTSGPPYEQYF	TGCGCCAGCAGCCTTACTAGCGGTCCCCCCTACGAGCAGTACTTC
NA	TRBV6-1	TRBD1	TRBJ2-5	CASNPTGTSQETQYF	TGTGCCAGCAATCCGACAGGGACATCCCAAGAGACCCAGTACTTC
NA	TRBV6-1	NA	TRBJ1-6	CASRISWTALHF	TGTGCCAGCAGAATTAGTTGGACAGCACTCCACTTT
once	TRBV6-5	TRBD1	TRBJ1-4	CASRNDRDKLFF	TGTGCCAGCAGAAACGACAGGGACAAACTGTTTTTT
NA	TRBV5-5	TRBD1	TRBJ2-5	CASSSGTGAQETQYF	TGTGCCAGCAGCTCCGGGACAGGGGCCCAAGAGACCCAGTACTTC
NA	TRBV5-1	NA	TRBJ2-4	CASSLIQGNIQYF	TGCGCCAGCAGCTTAATACAGGGAAACATTCAGTACTTC
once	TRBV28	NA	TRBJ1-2	CASSVKSSGYTF	TGTGCCAGCAGTGTCAAGTCAAGTGGCTACACCTTC
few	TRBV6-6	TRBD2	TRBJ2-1	CASSPLSGRAFNEQFF	TGTGCCAGCAGTCCCCTTAGCGGGAGGGCATTCAATGAGCAGTTCTTC
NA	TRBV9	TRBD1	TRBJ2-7	CASSRTSKTGLYEQYF	TGTGCCAGCAGCCGCACCTCCAAGACAGGGCTCTACGAGCAGTACTTC
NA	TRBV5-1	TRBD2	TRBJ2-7	CASSPSGTSGGSYEQYF	TGCGCCAGCAGCCCCAGCGGGACTAGCGGGGGGTCCTACGAGCAGTACTTC
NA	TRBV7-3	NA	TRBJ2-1	CASSSLGLPGSSYNEQFF	TGTGCCAGCAGCTCTCTAGGCCTGCCCGGGAGCTCCTACAATGAGCAGTTCTTC
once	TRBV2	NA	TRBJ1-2	CASIEGSFYGYTF	TGTGCCAGCATTGAGGGTTCCTTTTATGGCTACACCTTC
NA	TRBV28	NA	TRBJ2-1	CASGAYMGLSNEQFF	TGTGCCAGCGGTGCATACATGGGCCTTAGTAATGAGCAGTTCTTC
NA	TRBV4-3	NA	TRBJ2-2	CASSQVLGNTGELFF	TGCGCCAGCAGCCAAGTTTTGGGAAACACCGGGGAGCTGTTTTTT
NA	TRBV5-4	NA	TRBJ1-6	CASSLEAGSPLHF	TGTGCCAGCAGCTTGGAAGCCGGATCACCCCTCCACTTT
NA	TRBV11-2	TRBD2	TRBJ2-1	CASSSVGGGQYNEQFF	TGTGCCAGCAGCTCCGTGGGCGGGGGGCAGTACAATGAGCAGTTCTTC